One sample yielded the 7 T cell receptor beta chains listed below, sequenced in a study of human T cells and chemical hapten exposure. MiXCR was run by TCRdb on the RACE reads, yielding one entry per CDR3 protein. The sample holds around 71,000 distinct CDR3 sequences, over 7.5% seen once. Time point specified: patch test 1, 2 weeks after DPC sensitization. Treatment in this sample: therapeutic diphenylcyclopropenone sensitization with weekly scalp DPC. This sample comprised whole blood, obtained in connection with sensitization to the hapten diphenylcyclopropenone (DPC). The receptor set was obtained from a middle-aged woman with alopecia areata. Some clones in this sample may be carry-over from other donors' samples.

At least ten counts were recorded for this clonotype. The rearrangement uses TRBV7-2 and TRBJ1-5; unclear D gene. V lost 5 bases, J lost 0 bases, and 11 bases lay in between. In germline, CDR1 is SGHTA, CDR2 FQGNSA. The CDR3 consists of 15 residues. CDR3 sequence (DNA): TGTGCCAGCAGCCAAGGTTTATATAGCAATCAGCCCCAGCATTTT. Protein: CASSQGLYSNQPQHF.

Only a few counts were recorded for this clonotype. The chain employs TRBV7-9 and TRBJ2-1; TRBD1 agrees at 10 bases. Germline CDR1 and CDR2: SEHNR and FQNEAQ (reference sequence). With 1 base clipped from V and 2 bases from J, the junction kept 5 bases outside the gene matches. The CDR3 is 17 amino acids. The CDR3 DNA reads TGTGCCAGCAGCTTAGAATCCGGGACAGGGGCCTACAATGAGCAGTTCTTC. It codes for CASSLESGTGAYNEQFF. The variable domain in full, completed from reference TRBV7-9 and TRBJ2-1, reads DTGVSQNPRHKITKRGQNVTFRCDPISEHNRLYWYRQTLGQGPEFLTYFQNEAQLEKSRLLSDRFSAERPKGSFSTLEIQRTEQGDSAMYLCASSLESGTGAYNEQFFGPGTRLTVL.

This clonotype was seen only a few times. The chain carries TRBV20-1 and TRBJ2-1; perhaps TRBD2 as D (5 bases). Trimming pared 0 bases from V and 8 bases from J, leaving 14 bases between. The germline CDR1 and CDR2 sequences are DFQATT and SNEGSKA (reference sequence). The CDR3 consists of 14 residues. CDR3 nucleotides: TGCAGTGCTAGAGATCGCGCGGGTAGGGATGAGCAGTTCTTC. The encoded protein is CSARDRAGRDEQFF.

The chain recombines TRBV20-1 with TRBJ2-7; D is perhaps TRBD1 (6 bases). Germline V lookup: CDR1 DFQATT, CDR2 SNEGSKA (reference sequence). V lost 0 bases and J lost 3, with 9 bases in between. This CDR3 is built from 13 residues. CDR3 protein: CSAREGHLYEQYF. The CDR3 nucleotides read TGCAGTGCTAGAGAGGGACACCTCTACGAGCAGTACTTC.

The table lists this clonotype with many counts. V is TRBV28 and J is TRBJ2-2; TRBD2 matches at 9 bases. V dropped 7 bases and J dropped 4; count of bases not matched to a gene: 10. This CDR3 is 16 amino acids long. The germline CDR1 and CDR2 sequences are MDHEN and SYDVKM. This CDR3 reads CASKPPGLAGTGELFF. The CDR3 DNA reads TGTGCCAGCAAACCCCCGGGACTAGCAGGCACCGGGGAGCTGTTTTTT. Complete variable domain (other parts from reference TRBV28 and TRBJ2-2): DVKVTQSSRYLVKRTGEKVFLECVQDMDHENMFWYRQDPGLGLRLIYFSYDVKMKEKGDIPEGYSVSREKKERFSLILESASTNQTSMYLCASKPPGLAGTGELFFGEGSRLTVL.

This clonotype was seen only a few times. The chain recombines TRBV15 with TRBJ2-1; possibly TRBD1 for D (6 bases). CDR1 and CDR2 from the germline V gene are LNHNV and YYDKDF (reference sequence). V shed 1 base and J shed 0 bases, with 10 bases lying between them. The CDR3 covers 16 residues. The CDR3 region is CATSRGGQSSYNEQFF. The CDR3 DNA follows: TGTGCCACCAGCAGAGGAGGACAGAGCTCCTACAATGAGCAGTTCTTC.

This rearrangement joins TRBV29-1 to TRBJ1-2; a possible D gene is TRBD1 (5 bases). CDR3 length: 14 amino acids. Germline V lookup: CDR1 SQVTM, CDR2 ANQGSEA. Trimming shortened V by 6 bases and J by 8 bases, and 22 bases separated the two germline ends. Here the CDR3 DNA reads TGCAGCGTGTTTAGCAGGGTGCAAACGCGGGGCTACACCTTC. This encodes CSVFSRVQTRGYTF.